The present TCR beta chain was sequenced within a study of long-term antiretroviral therapy in people with HIV. Whole-study findings and limits: Blood in the study was drawn between about 2003 and 2018, possibly under older ART regimens, which may be less effective than current ones. All time points showed a repertoire dominated by clones expanded before ART. Diversity rose after ART but stayed below transplant donor controls.

Assay version v3.0 of immunoSEQ was used, and it was run at survey level. Using immunoSEQ multiplex PCR, the repertoire was profiled, and TCRdb retains in-frame clones only, with some absent. The sample records over 25,000 clones, roughly 80% being singletons. After removal of 4 bases from V and 2 bases from J, the junction contained 3 bases not matched to a gene. The CDR3 length is 13 residues. Germline V gene lookup returns CDR1 SGDLS and CDR2 YYNGEE. Each contributor possessed a minimum of one pre-ART and a minimum of two post-ART PBMC samples. On this clone itself: Its antigen is still unknown.

Specimen: unsorted PBMCs, collected 3 years after starting antiretroviral therapy. This clonotype was obtained from a man between 35 and 55 years old with HIV. The V and J genes are TRBV9 and TRBJ2-7; 7 bases line up with TRBD1. CDR3 in amino acids: CASSKGAPYEQYF. The CDR3 nucleotides are TGTGCCAGCAGCAAGGGGGCCCCCTACGAGCAGTACTTC.